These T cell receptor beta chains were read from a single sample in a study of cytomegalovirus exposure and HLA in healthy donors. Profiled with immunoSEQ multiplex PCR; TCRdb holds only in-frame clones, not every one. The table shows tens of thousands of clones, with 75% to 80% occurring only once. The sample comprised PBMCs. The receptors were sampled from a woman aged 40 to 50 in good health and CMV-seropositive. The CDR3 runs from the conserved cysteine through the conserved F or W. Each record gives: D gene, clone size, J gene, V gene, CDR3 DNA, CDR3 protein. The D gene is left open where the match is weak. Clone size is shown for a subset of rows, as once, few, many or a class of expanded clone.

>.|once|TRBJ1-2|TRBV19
TGTGCCAGTAGGAACCAGGGCAGCGTCTATGGCTACACCTTC
CASRNQGSVYGYTF
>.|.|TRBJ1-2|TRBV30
TGTGCCGGGAGAACAGGGAGAGGCTATGGCTACACCTTC
CAGRTGRGYGYTF
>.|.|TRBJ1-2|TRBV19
TGTGCCACCCTCAACCGGGGGGCGGATGGCTACACCTTC
CATLNRGADGYTF
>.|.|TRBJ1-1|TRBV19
TGTGCCAGTAGTATTGCGGCGGGCACTGAAGCTTTCTTT
CASSIAAGTEAFF
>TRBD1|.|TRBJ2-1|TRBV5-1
TGCGCCAGCAGCCACCCCGCCGGGACAGGCCTTTACAATGAGCAGTTCTTC
CASSHPAGTGLYNEQFF
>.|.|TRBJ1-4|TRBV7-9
TGTGCCAGCAGCTTAACACCCACTAATGAAAAACTGTTTTTT
CASSLTPTNEKLFF
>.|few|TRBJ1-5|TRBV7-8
TGTGCCAGCAGCTTAGGGGGGGGACTCAATCAGCCCCAGCATTTT
CASSLGGGLNQPQHF
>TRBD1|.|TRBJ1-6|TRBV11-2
TGTGCCAGCAGCGGACAGGGTGGACAAAATTCACCCCTCCACTTT
CASSGQGGQNSPLHF
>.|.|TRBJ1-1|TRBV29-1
TGCAGCGTTGATGGGGGGACTGAAGCTTTCTTT
CSVDGGTEAFF
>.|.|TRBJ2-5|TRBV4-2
TGTGCCAGCAGCCTGGCTGCCCGGGGGGAGACCCAGTACTTC
CASSLAARGETQYF
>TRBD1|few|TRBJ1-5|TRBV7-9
TGTGCCAGCAGCCCGGGGACAGGGGGCGCCCAGCCCCAGCATTTT
CASSPGTGGAQPQHF
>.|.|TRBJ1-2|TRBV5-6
TGTGCCAGCAGTCTGGGGGGAGTTCCCTATGGCTACACCTTC
CASSLGGVPYGYTF
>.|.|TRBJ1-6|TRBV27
TGTGCCAGCACCGGGTGGACTGAGGGTTCACCCCTCCACTTT
CASTGWTEGSPLHF
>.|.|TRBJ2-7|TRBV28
TGTGCCAGCAGACGACACTACGAGCAGTACTTC
CASRRHYEQYF
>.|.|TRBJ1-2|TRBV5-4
TGTGCCAGCAGCGAAGGGACAATGGGATTATATGGCTACACCTTC
CASSEGTMGLYGYTF
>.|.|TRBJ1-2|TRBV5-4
TGTGCCAGCAGCTCACCCTTAACAGGGCAATATGGCTACACCTTC
CASSSPLTGQYGYTF
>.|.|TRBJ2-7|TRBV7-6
TGTGCCAGCAGCCAGCCGGGAACTCCCTACGAGCAGTACTTC
CASSQPGTPYEQYF
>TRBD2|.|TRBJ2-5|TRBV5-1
TGCGCCAGCAGCTCCCAGGGACTAGCGGGCCAAGAGACCCAGTACTTC
CASSSQGLAGQETQYF
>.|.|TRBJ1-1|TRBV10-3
TGTGCCATCAGACGGGCAGGGGAGAACACTGAAGCTTTCTTT
CAIRRAGENTEAFF
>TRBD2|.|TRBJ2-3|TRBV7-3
TGTGCCAGCAGCCTCTCCGGGGGGTCAGATACGCAGTATTTT
CASSLSGGSDTQYF
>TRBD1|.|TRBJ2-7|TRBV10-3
TGTGCCATCAGTGAACCGGACAGGGGGCGGCAAGAGCAGTACTTC
CAISEPDRGRQEQYF
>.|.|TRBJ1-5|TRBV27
TGTGCCAGCAGAACAGGAAATCAGCCCCAGCATTTT
CASRTGNQPQHF
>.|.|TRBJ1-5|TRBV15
TGTGCCACCAGATCGGGGGGTCTGGGGCCCCAGCATTTT
CATRSGGLGPQHF
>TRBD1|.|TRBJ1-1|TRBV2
TGTGCCAGCAGTTCACAGGGGTACACTGAAGCTTTCTTT
CASSSQGYTEAFF
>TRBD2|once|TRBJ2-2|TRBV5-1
TGCGCCAGCAGCTTGCTAGCGGGGGAAGGCACCGGGGAGCTGTTTTTT
CASSLLAGEGTGELFF
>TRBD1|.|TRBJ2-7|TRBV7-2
TGTGCCAGCAGCTACCGACGGTTACCGGGACAGGGGTCCTACGAGCAGTACTTC
CASSYRRLPGQGSYEQYF
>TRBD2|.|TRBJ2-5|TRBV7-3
TGTGCCAGCAGCTTACTAGCGGAACAAGAGACCCAGTACTTC
CASSLLAEQETQYF
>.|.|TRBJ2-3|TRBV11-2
TGTGCCAGCAGAGGTAGGGGAGGTACGCAGTATTTT
CASRGRGGTQYF
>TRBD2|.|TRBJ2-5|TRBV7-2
TGTGCCAGCAGCTTAGTGGCTAGCGGGGGAGAGCAAGAGACCCAGTACTTC
CASSLVASGGEQETQYF
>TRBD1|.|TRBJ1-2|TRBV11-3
TGTGCCAGCAGCGCCAGGGGGCCGGTCTTCTTC
CASSARGPVFF
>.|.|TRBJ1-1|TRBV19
TGTGCCAGTAGGTGGGGGGGCATAGTAGACACTGAAGCTTTCTTT
CASRWGGIVDTEAFF
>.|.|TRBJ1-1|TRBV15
TGTGCCACCAGCGAACTAGGGCTGAACACTGAAGCTTTCTTT
CATSELGLNTEAFF
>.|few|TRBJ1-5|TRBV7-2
TGTGCCAGCAGCTTAGGACAGGTCCAGGTCAAGCCCCAGCATTTT
CASSLGQVQVKPQHF